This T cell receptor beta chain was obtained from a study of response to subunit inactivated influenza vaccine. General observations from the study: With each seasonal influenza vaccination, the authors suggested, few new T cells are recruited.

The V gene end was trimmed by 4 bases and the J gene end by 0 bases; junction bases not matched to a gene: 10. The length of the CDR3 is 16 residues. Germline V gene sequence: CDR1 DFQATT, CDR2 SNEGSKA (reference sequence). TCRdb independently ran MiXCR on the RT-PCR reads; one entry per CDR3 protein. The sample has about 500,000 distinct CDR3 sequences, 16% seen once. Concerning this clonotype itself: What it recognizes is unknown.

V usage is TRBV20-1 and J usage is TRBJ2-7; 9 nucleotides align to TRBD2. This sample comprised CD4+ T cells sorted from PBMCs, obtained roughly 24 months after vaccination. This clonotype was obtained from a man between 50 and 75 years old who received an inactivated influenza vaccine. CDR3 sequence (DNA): TGCAGTGCTATTAGCGGGAGACCTGATAACTCCTACGAGCAGTACTTC. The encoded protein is CSAISGRPDNSYEQYF.